The 20 T cell receptor beta chains given below trace back to one sample, sequenced in a study of OX40 agonist ivuxolimab in advanced cancers. Sequencing was performed with immunoSEQ multiplex PCR; in TCRdb, only in-frame clones are kept and a portion is missing. The sample has 40,000 to 55,000 clones; about 89% are singletons. The specimen comprised CD4+ or CD8+ T cells sorted from blood, sampled in a trial of the OX40 agonist ivuxolimab. These receptor sequences come from an adult with an advanced solid tumor such as melanoma, head and neck, liver or kidney cancer.

This clone came up a few times. Additional DNA sequences in this sample encode the identical CDR3. The rearrangement uses TRBV4-3 and TRBJ1-4; no reliable D call. The CDR3 is made up of 15 amino acids. The germline gives CDR1 LGHNA, CDR2 YSLEER. Trimming cost V 0 bases and J 0 bases, with 5 bases left between them. For the CDR3, the DNA is TGCGCCAGCAGCCAAGATGGTGCAACTAATGAAAAACTGTTTTTT. Its protein is CASSQDGATNEKLFF.

J is TRBJ2-7 and V is TRBV27; no reliable D call. The CDR3 is made up of 11 amino acids. Trimming took off 5 bases at V and 0 bases at J, with 2 bases between the two ends. CDR1 and CDR2 from the germline V gene are MNHEY and SMNVEV (reference sequence). CDR3: CASSPSYEQYF. Written as DNA, the CDR3 is TGTGCCAGCAGTCCCTCCTACGAGCAGTACTTC.

J is TRBJ2-5 and V is TRBV7-6; a possible D gene is TRBD1 (6 bases). The CDR3 is 17 residues long. The V end was cut by 1 base, the J end by 3 bases, with 18 bases between. The V gene's germline CDR1 is SGHVS and CDR2 FNYEAQ. Here the CDR3 DNA reads TGTGCCAGCAGCTTAGTCCTGGCAGGGGAGACCAAAGAGACCCAGTACTTC. Protein sequence: CASSLVLAGETKETQYF.

V is TRBV18 and J is TRBJ2-2; 8 nucleotides line up with TRBD1. The CDR3 sequence is 15 residues long. Germline loops: CDR1 KGHSH, CDR2 LQKENI. V gave up 6 bases and J gave up 6 bases; unmatched junction bases: 9. The CDR3 DNA follows: TGTGCCAGCTCGGAGGACAGGGTGCGGGCCGGGGAGCTGTTTTTT. This sequence encodes CASSEDRVRAGELFF. The whole variable domain, remainder taken from reference TRBV18 and TRBJ2-2, is NAGVMQNPRHLVRRRGQEARLRCSPMKGHSHVYWYRQLPEEGLKFMVYLQKENIIDESGMPKERFSAEFPKEGPSILRIQQVVRGDSAAYFCASSEDRVRAGELFFGEGSRLTVL.

The genes are TRBV5-8 and TRBJ2-7; 9 bases line up with TRBD1. V gave up 5 bases and J gave up 6 bases; unmatched junction bases: 3. Germline V lookup: CDR1 SGHTS, CDR2 YDEGEE. The CDR3 totals 12 residues. CDR3 sequence reads: CASSRDRVEQYF. Written as DNA, the CDR3 is TGTGCCAGCAGTCGGGACAGGGTCGAGCAGTACTTC.

This clone was recorded once. The gene calls are TRBV15 and TRBJ2-7; D gene ambiguous. The V gene lost 0 bases and the J gene lost 5 bases, with 8 bases spanning the gap. The CDR3 runs to 13 residues. Germline CDR1 reads LNHNV; CDR2 reads YYDKDF (reference sequence). The CDR3 here is CATSRDDGDEQYF. CDR3 sequence (DNA): TGTGCCACCAGCAGAGATGACGGAGACGAGCAGTACTTC.

This clone is deemed medium-sized. V and J are TRBV6-6 and TRBJ2-1; D is uncertain. V shed 5 bases and J shed 3 bases, with 17 bases lying between them. CDR1 and CDR2 from the germline V gene are MNHNY and SVGAGI (reference sequence). This CDR3 is 16 amino acids long. The CDR3 reads CASSPISRVIYNEQFF. The DNA of the CDR3 is TGTGCCAGCAGTCCAATATCAAGGGTAATCTACAATGAGCAGTTCTTC.

The chain links TRBV15 to TRBJ1-4; D unclear. The CDR3 covers 15 residues. CDR1 is LNHNV, CDR2 YYDKDF, per germline (reference sequence). Trimming removed 1 base from V and 2 bases from J, with 8 bases in between. The chain's CDR3 is CATSRVGSTNEKLFF. The CDR3 DNA reads TGTGCCACCAGCAGAGTTGGCAGTACTAATGAAAAACTGTTTTTT.

This chain uses TRBV5-1 with TRBJ2-3; tentatively, D is TRBD1 (6 bases). The germline gives CDR1 SGHRS, CDR2 YFSETQ. The CDR3 totals 15 residues. Trimming left V 0 bases short and J 0 bases short, with 8 bases between. CDR3 nucleotide sequence: TGCGCCAGCAGCTTGGCAGGGGCTAGCACAGATACGCAGTATTTT. It is translated as CASSLAGASTDTQYF.

The rearrangement links TRBV15 to TRBJ2-1; D perhaps matches TRBD2 (5 bases). Germline CDR1 and CDR2: LNHNV and YYDKDF (reference sequence). V lost 7 bases and J lost 0, with 19 bases in between. The CDR3 runs to 17 residues. The CDR3 bases are TGTGCCACCAACGACGTCGAGCGGTCGAGCTCCTACAATGAGCAGTTCTTC. Residues: CATNDVERSSSYNEQFF.

The V gene is TRBV6-5, the J gene TRBJ1-1; 8 bases map to TRBD1. The V gene's germline CDR1 is MNHEY and CDR2 SVGAGI. Trimming at V came to 4 bases and at J to 4 bases, leaving 5 bases not matched to a gene. The CDR3 runs to 14 residues. For the CDR3, the DNA is TGTGCCAGCAGTTGGACAGGGTCGGGCACTGAAGCTTTCTTT. As protein: CASSWTGSGTEAFF.

J is TRBJ2-4 and V is TRBV5-5; no definite D call. Trimming took 0 bases from V and 0 from J, leaving 10 bases between them. The length of the CDR3 is 16 residues. Germline CDR1 reads SGHKS; CDR2 reads YYEKEE (reference sequence). The CDR3 DNA reads TGTGCCAGCAGCTTGGAAAGTCGCCTAGCCAAAAACATTCAGTACTTC. It specifies CASSLESRLAKNIQYF.

V usage is TRBV28 and J usage is TRBJ2-7, with D possibly matching TRBD1 (6 bases). The CDR3 is made up of 15 amino acids. CDR1 and CDR2 (germline): MDHEN, SYDVKM. V dropped 4 bases and J dropped 4 bases, with 17 bases sitting between them. CDR3 nucleotide sequence: TGTGCCAGCAGTTCCCGGGACACGTTATTTTACGAGCAGTACTTC. As protein: CASSSRDTLFYEQYF.

The chain uses TRBV6-4 and TRBJ2-2; 7 nucleotides match TRBD1. The germline V gene has CDR1 MRHNA and CDR2 SNTAGT. V lost 0 bases and J lost 4; bases outside the gene matches: 5. CDR3 length equals 16 residues. Here the CDR3 DNA reads TGTGCCAGCAGTGACTCGACAGGGCATGGCACCGGGGAGCTGTTTTTT. Protein: CASSDSTGHGTGELFF.

The chain carries TRBV19 and TRBJ2-3; TRBD1 aligns across 10 bases. V lost 6 bases, J lost 2 bases, and 2 bases stayed unmatched. The germline CDR1 and CDR2 sequences are LNHDA and SQIVND (reference sequence). The CDR3 covers 14 residues. CDR3: CASRGQGFTDTQYF. CDR3 sequence (DNA): TGTGCCAGTAGGGGACAGGGGTTCACAGATACGCAGTATTTT.

The chain links TRBV5-5 to TRBJ1-1; 7 bases map to TRBD1. The CDR3 covers 14 residues. The trim removed 5 bases at V and 2 bases at J, leaving 6 bases unmatched. Germline lookup yields CDR1 SGHKS and CDR2 YYEKEE (reference sequence). CDR3 nucleotides: TGTGCCAGCAGGCTGGGACAGAGTAACACTGAAGCTTTCTTT. This codes for CASRLGQSNTEAFF. The variable domain in full, with the rest retrieved from reference TRBV5-5 and TRBJ1-1, is DAGVTQSPTHLIKTRGQQVTLRCSPISGHKSVSWYQQVLGQGPQFIFQYYEKEERGRGNFPDRFSARQFPNYSSELNVNALLLGDSALYLCASRLGQSNTEAFFGQGTRLTVV.

The chain is built from TRBV27 and TRBJ1-5; perhaps TRBD1 as D (6 bases). The germline V and J ends were trimmed by 9 bases and 5 bases, with 17 bases remaining between them. This CDR3 region has 14 residues. In germline, CDR1 is MNHEY, CDR2 SMNVEV (reference sequence). DNA of the CDR3: TGTGCCAGTCGGAGGGGGGCCCTGGATCAGCCCCAGCATTTT. This codes for CASRRGALDQPQHF.

The chain carries TRBV12-5 and TRBJ2-2; 14 positions match TRBD2. The CDR3 is 16 amino acids. The germline V gene encodes CDR1 LGHNT and CDR2 FRNRAP. V gave up 5 bases and J gave up 7 bases; unmatched junction bases: 6. CDR3 amino acids: CASGDGLAGGIGELFF. Written as DNA, the CDR3 is TGTGCTAGTGGTGATGGACTAGCGGGAGGTATCGGGGAGCTGTTTTTT.

This rearrangement joins TRBV27 to TRBJ2-7; tentative D call: TRBD1 (7 bases). The germline CDR1 and CDR2 sequences are MNHEY and SMNVEV (reference sequence). The V and J ends lost 0 bases and 3 bases respectively, with 12 bases between them. This CDR3 spans 15 amino acids. The CDR3 bases are TGTGCCAGCAGTTTATCGGCGGGACAGCACTACGAGCAGTACTTC. Its translation is CASSLSAGQHYEQYF.

The rearrangement joins TRBV5-5 to TRBJ2-3; no reliable D call. CDR3 length equals 16 residues. The germline V gene has CDR1 SGHKS and CDR2 YYEKEE (reference sequence). Trimming shortened V by 6 bases and J by 0 bases, and 17 bases separated the two germline ends. CDR3 sequence reads: CASKQGTAPSTDTQYF. Here the CDR3 DNA reads TGTGCCAGCAAACAAGGTACAGCGCCTAGCACAGATACGCAGTATTTT.